The clone carrying this TCR beta chain was counted only a few times. What it binds is unknown. The CDR3 spans 15 residues. V was cut by 0 bases and J by 2 bases, with 12 bases left in between. The germline V gene encodes CDR1 DFQATT and CDR2 SNEGSKA (reference sequence). The source of the sample is a study of CD8 T cells in ankylosing spondylitis. Study-wide results and caveats: Apparently characteristic of ankylosing spondylitis blood was a TCR beta motif (fewer than ten highly homologous variants). It was reported that disease-linked clones were significantly enriched in matched ankylosing spondylitis synovial fluid.

TCRdb reanalysed the 5' RACE reads using MiXCR and keeps one entry per CDR3 protein. Of about 160,000 distinct CDR3 sequences detected, approximately 10% appear once; the ten largest clones hold about 16%. This chain connects TRBV20-1 to TRBJ2-3; no firm D call. Sequenced material: blood, either unsorted or a sorted T cell fraction (not recorded which). The TCR comes from a female donor with ankylosing spondylitis or in good health (not recorded which). CDR3 protein: CSARDGRGDTDTQYF. In DNA, the CDR3 is TGCAGTGCTAGAGATGGTAGAGGCGACACAGATACGCAGTATTTT.